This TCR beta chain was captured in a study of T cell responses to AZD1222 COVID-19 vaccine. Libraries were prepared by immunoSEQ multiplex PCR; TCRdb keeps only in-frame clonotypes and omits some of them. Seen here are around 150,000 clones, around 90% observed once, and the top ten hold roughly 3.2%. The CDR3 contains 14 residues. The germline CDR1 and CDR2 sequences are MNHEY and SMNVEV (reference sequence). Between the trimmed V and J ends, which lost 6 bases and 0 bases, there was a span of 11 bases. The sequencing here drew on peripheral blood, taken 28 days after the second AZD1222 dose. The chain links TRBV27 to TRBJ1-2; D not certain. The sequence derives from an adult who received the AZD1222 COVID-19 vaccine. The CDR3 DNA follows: TGTGCCAGCAGCTACCAGAGGACTAACTATGGCTACACCTTC. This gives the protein CASSYQRTNYGYTF.